This T cell receptor beta chain originates from a study of blood T cells in healthy people across ages. Then a second PCR, running roughly 7 to 11 cycles, was carried out with a sample-barcoded 5' primer and a J-beta primer mix. Each CDR3 protein gets one entry after TCRdb re-called the 5' RACE reads with MiXCR. The table includes about 1.6 million distinct CDR3 sequences, roughly 30% detected once. The CDR3 sequence is 15 residues long. The germline V gene encodes CDR1 MNHEY and CDR2 SMNVEV (reference sequence). V was shortened by 7 bases and J by 3 bases, with 19 bases between the two germline ends.

The origin of this receptor is a woman in her thirties in good health. The specimen was blood. This rearrangement joins TRBV27 to TRBJ2-7; D gene uncertain. Here the CDR3 DNA reads TGTGCCAGCACCCAAAAGGCGTCCCCACTCTACGAGCAGTACTTC. It specifies CASTQKASPLYEQYF.